The 16 T cell receptor beta chains given below trace back to one sample, sequenced in a study of early T cells in non-severe SARS-CoV-2 infection. MiXCR was run by TCRdb on the 5' RACE reads, yielding one entry per CDR3 protein. The data hold 69,000 or so distinct CDR3 sequences, with roughly 10% observed a single time. The source material was whole blood. The origin of the receptors is an adult who was a healthcare worker with PCR-confirmed SARS-CoV-2 infection or an uninfected control (not recorded which).

In regard to this clonotype: This may arise from a read error, as a much more abundant clone is one base away. The chain is built from TRBV3-1 and TRBJ2-7; D ambiguous. Germline loops: CDR1 LGHDT, CDR2 YNNKEL (reference sequence). CDR3 size: 11 residues. The CDR3 coding sequence is TGTGCCAGCAGCCTGATGGGCGAGCAGTGCTTC. Translating gives CASSLMGEQCF.

This clonotype was seen many times. The chain couples TRBV9 to TRBJ2-2; 8 bases are shared with TRBD2. Germline trimming cut 6 bases from V and 4 bases from J; bases unmatched to any gene: 5. The germline CDR1 and CDR2 sequences are SGDLS and YYNGEE. The CDR3 is made up of 14 amino acids. CDR3 DNA sequence: TGTGCCAGCATGGGGAGCGGGGGCACCGGGGAGCTGTTTTTT. Its protein is CASMGSGGTGELFF.

This clonotype was recorded at least ten times. The chain links TRBV4-1 to TRBJ1-5, with no clear D. The CDR3 has 13 amino acids. The germline V gene encodes CDR1 MGHRA and CDR2 YSYEKL. Deletions cut 1 base from V and 5 bases from J, with 6 bases between. The CDR3 DNA follows: TGCGCCAGCAGCCAAGTCGTCCATCAGCCCCAGCATTTT. Protein sequence: CASSQVVHQPQHF.

At least ten counts were recorded for this clonotype. The junction shows a germline mismatch at one end, possibly a read error. The rearrangement uses TRBV5-1 and TRBJ2-7, with 8 bases that match TRBD1. Looked up from germline, CDR1 is SGHRS and CDR2 is YFSETQ. CDR3 length equals 14 residues. The CDR3 spells CASTLSGQGYEQYF. DNA for the CDR3: TGCGCCAGCACCTTGTCCGGACAGGGATACGAGCAGTACTTC.

The J gene is TRBJ1-1, the V gene TRBV5-1; possibly TRBD1 for D (5 bases). CDR3 length: 16 amino acids. Germline V CDR1 and CDR2: SGHRS, YFSETQ. Deletions cut 1 base from V and 1 base from J, with 14 bases between. The CDR3 loop reads CASSLSRGRANTEAFF. The CDR3 DNA follows: TGCGCCAGCAGCTTGTCAAGGGGCAGAGCGAACACTGAAGCTTTCTTT.

This clonotype was counted ten times or more. The rearrangement uses TRBV28 and TRBJ1-6; D is uncertain. In germline, CDR1 is MDHEN, CDR2 SYDVKM. The CDR3 totals 14 residues. V was shortened by 5 bases and J by 4 bases, with 9 bases between the two germline ends. The CDR3 DNA reads as TGTGCCAGCAGTCCGTTTACTTATAATTCACCCCTCCACTTT. Protein product: CASSPFTYNSPLHF. Drawing the rest from reference TRBV28 and TRBJ1-6, the complete variable domain is DVKVTQSSRYLVKRTGEKVFLECVQDMDHENMFWYRQDPGLGLRLIYFSYDVKMKEKGDIPEGYSVSREKKERFSLILESASTNQTSMYLCASSPFTYNSPLHFGNGTRLTVT.

There are many counts of this clonotype. The rearrangement uses TRBV20-1 and TRBJ2-1; TRBD1 matches 7 bases. The V gene end was trimmed by 4 bases and the J gene end by 4 bases; junction bases not matched to a gene: 7. Germline V gene data show CDR1 as DFQATT and CDR2 as SNEGSKA (reference sequence). The CDR3 contains 14 residues. CDR3 coding DNA: TGCAGTGCTACCGGACAGGAGATTTACAATGAGCAGTTCTTC. Translating it yields CSATGQEIYNEQFF.

J is TRBJ1-1 and V is TRBV7-2, with D possibly being TRBD1 (5 bases). CDR3 length equals 15 residues. Trimming left V 1 base short and J 3 bases short, with 12 bases between. From germline, CDR1 is SGHTA and CDR2 FQGNSA. The CDR3 region is CASSLGPGRDTEAFF. CDR3 nucleotides: TGTGCCAGCAGCTTAGGCCCAGGCAGGGACACTGAAGCTTTCTTT.

The chain couples TRBV20-1 to TRBJ2-2; 10 positions match TRBD1. Unmatched junction bases numbered 4, after V lost 1 base and J lost 5 bases. The CDR3 consists of 15 residues. Germline V gene lookup returns CDR1 DFQATT and CDR2 SNEGSKA (reference sequence). The CDR3 DNA follows: TGCAGTGCTAGAGTAGGGACAGGGGAAACCGGGGAGCTGTTTTTT. Translation gives CSARVGTGETGELFF.

This clonotype appeared a few times. CDR3 in amino acids: CSVAGTSGTSADTQYF. As DNA, the CDR3 is TGCAGCGTAGCCGGGACTAGCGGGACCTCTGCAGATACGCAGTATTTT. The J gene is TRBJ2-3, the V gene TRBV29-1; 13 nucleotides align to TRBD2. The germline V gene has CDR1 SQVTM and CDR2 ANQGSEA. V dropped 6 bases and J dropped 4; count of bases not matched to a gene: 10. The CDR3 consists of 16 residues.

This clonotype was seen at least ten times. The J gene is TRBJ2-7, the V gene TRBV14; no clear D. The CDR3 has 11 residues. Germline V gene lookup returns CDR1 SGHDN and CDR2 FVKESK. V dropped 6 bases and J dropped 7 bases, with 10 bases sitting between them. The CDR3 protein is CASSKAWEQYF. The DNA of the CDR3 is TGTGCCAGCAGTAAGGCCTGGGAGCAGTACTTC.

The chain has TRBV6-6 and TRBJ1-2, with 10 positions matching TRBD1. V lost 8 bases and J lost 4; bases outside the gene matches: 13. The CDR3 extends over 16 amino acids. Germline V gene sequence: CDR1 MNHNY, CDR2 SVGAGI (reference sequence). In nucleotides, the CDR3 is TGTGCCAGCGGCTCTGGACAGGGGGTCGGAATCTATGGCTACACCTTC. This sequence encodes CASGSGQGVGIYGYTF.

This clonotype has only a few counts. The rearrangement links TRBV29-1 to TRBJ2-2; D perhaps matches TRBD1 (7 bases). V lost 6 bases and J 4 bases, leaving 18 bases between the germline ends. The CDR3 spans 15 residues. Germline V gene lookup returns CDR1 SQVTM and CDR2 ANQGSEA. Written as DNA, the CDR3 is TGCAGCGTCATTCTCAGGGGGGCCCTCACCGGGGAGCTGTTTTTT. Protein: CSVILRGALTGELFF.

This clonotype was seen many times. This chain connects TRBV7-2 to TRBJ2-1; TRBD1 matches 8 bases. Trimming removed 5 bases from V and 4 bases from J; junction bases left unmatched: 1. Germline loops: CDR1 SGHTA, CDR2 FQGNSA. The CDR3 is 13 residues long. This CDR3 reads CASSRTGYNEQFF. CDR3 in DNA: TGTGCCAGCAGCCGGACAGGGTACAATGAGCAGTTCTTC.

Many counts were recorded for this clonotype. This rearrangement joins TRBV24-1 to TRBJ1-1; 7 bases agree with TRBD1. The germline V gene encodes CDR1 KGHDR and CDR2 SFDVKD. This CDR3 spans 13 amino acids. J was trimmed by 3 bases and V by 8 bases; bases with no gene match: 5. The CDR3 DNA reads TGTGCCACCAAAAAAGACAGGGACACTGAAGCTTTCTTT. As protein: CATKKDRDTEAFF.

The chain combines TRBV2 with TRBJ1-2; D unresolved. V shed 3 bases and J shed 2 bases, with 13 bases lying between them. The germline CDR1 and CDR2 sequences are SNHLY and FYNNEI. The CDR3 extends over 15 amino acids. In DNA, the CDR3 is TGTGCCAGCAGTGATGGTCATAGGGAGAACTATGGCTACACCTTC. This translates into CASSDGHRENYGYTF.